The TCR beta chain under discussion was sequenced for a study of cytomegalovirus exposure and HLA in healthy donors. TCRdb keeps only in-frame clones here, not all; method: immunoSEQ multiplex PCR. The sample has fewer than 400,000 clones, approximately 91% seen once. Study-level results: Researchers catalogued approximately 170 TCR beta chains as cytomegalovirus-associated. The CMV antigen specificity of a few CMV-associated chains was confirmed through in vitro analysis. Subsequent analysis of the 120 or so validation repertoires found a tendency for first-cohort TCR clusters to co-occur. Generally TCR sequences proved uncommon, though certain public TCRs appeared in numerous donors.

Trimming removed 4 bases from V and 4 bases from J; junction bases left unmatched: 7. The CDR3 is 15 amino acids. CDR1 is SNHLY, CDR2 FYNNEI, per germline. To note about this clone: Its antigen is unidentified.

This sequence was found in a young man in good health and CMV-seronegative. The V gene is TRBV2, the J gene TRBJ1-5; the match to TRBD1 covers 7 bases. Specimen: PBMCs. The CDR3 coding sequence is TGTGCCAGCAGTGTACAGGGGCTGTCTAATCAGCCCCAGCATTTT. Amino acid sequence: CASSVQGLSNQPQHF.